This T cell receptor (beta chain) emerged from a study of blood T cell repertoires in COVID-19. Per the original data handling: Reference gene primer amplification in the assay estimated nucleated cell counts. The data were produced by immunoSEQ multiplex PCR, yet TCRdb's version contains in-frame clones alone and is incomplete. The DNA was the basis for D and trimming; V, J and clone size are from that table. This table has about 94,000 clones, under 90% appearing once. Looked up from germline, CDR1 is SGHTA and CDR2 is FQGNSA. V shed 4 bases, J shed 7 bases, and the junction held 8 bases outside the gene matches. The CDR3 length is 15 residues. This clone has just one count.

The V gene is TRBV7-2, the J gene TRBJ2-1; 9 bases agree with TRBD1. The sample was peripheral blood. The sequence derives from a human donor in a cohort sampled during active COVID-19. The CDR3 here is CASSWGQGIGNEQFF. For the CDR3, the DNA is TGTGCCAGCAGCTGGGGACAGGGTATCGGTAATGAGCAGTTCTTC. Filled out from reference TRBV7-2 and TRBJ2-1, the complete variable domain reads GAGVSQSPSNKVTEKGKDVELRCDPISGHTALYWYRQSLGQGLEFLIYFQGNSAPDKSGLPSDRFSAERTGGSVSTLTIQRTQQEDSAVYLCASSWGQGIGNEQFFGPGTRLTVL.